Described below is a single T cell receptor beta chain sequence and its context. Its matching antigen is unknown. The data derive from a study of shared clonotypes between healthy human individuals. About the study: There were three CD4 naive, three CD4 memory, two CD8 naive and one CD8 memory plates per donor.

Overall study findings and caveats: Naive CD4 clonotype sharing across several donors was about 5%.

Healthy HIV-negative adults with no recent acute infections or vaccinations were recruited as donors. CDR1 LNHDA and CDR2 SQIVND come from the germline V gene (reference sequence). The CDR3 contains 14 residues. V gave up 7 bases and J gave up 4 bases, with 15 bases separating them. Profiling relied on immunoSEQ multiplex PCR, and the TCRdb table lists in-frame clones only, not all of them. The sample lists some 2,000,000 clones; nearly 97% were seen once. The source of this sequence is a man between 18 and 29 years old in good health. The J gene is TRBJ2-3, the V gene TRBV19; possible D gene TRBD2, 5 bases. The material sequenced was naive CD4+ T cells sorted from blood. As for subset: CD45RA+ positively selected. CDR3: CASTIRGGSDTQYF. The CDR3 nucleotides read TGTGCCAGTACGATCCGCGGCGGGTCAGATACGCAGTATTTT.